The clone carrying this T cell receptor (beta chain) occurred once. A much bigger clone sits one base away, suggesting this may be a read error. These data are taken from a study of regulatory T cells in long-lasting Graves disease. Germline V gene data show CDR1 as MNHEY and CDR2 as SMNVEV (reference sequence). V lost 6 bases and J lost 5; bases outside the gene matches: 14. This CDR3 has 18 amino acids. Time point here: newly diagnosed GD, antithyroid drugs for less than 3 months. The TCR library used RNA extracted from PBMCs. HTBI primers from iRepertoire and Arm-PCR of CDR3 regions yielded the TCR beta libraries. TCRdb processed the multiplex PCR reads anew with MiXCR; each CDR3 protein has one entry. This table holds hundreds of thousands of distinct CDR3 sequences, about 17% found once. These sequences were also reported in another study, on T cells in Graves' hyperthyroidism and ophthalmopathy.

The material sequenced was peripheral blood mononuclear cells (PBMCs), taken at new diagnosis, from a patient treated with antithyroid drugs. The chain uses TRBV27 and TRBJ2-1, with 12 bases aligning to TRBD2. This receptor was obtained from a young woman with Graves disease. CDR3 sequence (DNA): TGTGCCAGCAGGGTTTTGGGACTAGCGGGTTTCGGGCACAATGAGCAGTTCTTC. This translates into CASRVLGLAGFGHNEQFF.